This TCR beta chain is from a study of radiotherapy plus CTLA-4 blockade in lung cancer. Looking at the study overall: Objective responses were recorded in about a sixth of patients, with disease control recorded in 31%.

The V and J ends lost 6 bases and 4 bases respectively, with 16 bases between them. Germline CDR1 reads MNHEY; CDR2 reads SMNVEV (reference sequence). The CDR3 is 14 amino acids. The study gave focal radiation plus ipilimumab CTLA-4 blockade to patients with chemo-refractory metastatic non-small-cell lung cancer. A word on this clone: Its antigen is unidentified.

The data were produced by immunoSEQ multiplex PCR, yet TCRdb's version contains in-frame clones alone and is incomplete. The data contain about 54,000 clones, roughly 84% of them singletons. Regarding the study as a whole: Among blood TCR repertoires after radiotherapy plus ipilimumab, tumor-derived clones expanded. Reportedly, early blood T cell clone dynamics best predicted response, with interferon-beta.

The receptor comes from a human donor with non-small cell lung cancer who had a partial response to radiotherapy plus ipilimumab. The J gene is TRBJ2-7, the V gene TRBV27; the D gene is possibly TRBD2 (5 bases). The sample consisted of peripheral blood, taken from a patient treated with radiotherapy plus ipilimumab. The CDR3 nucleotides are TGTGCCAGCAGGCCACAAGGAGCGGTATACGAGCAGTACTTC. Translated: CASRPQGAVYEQYF.